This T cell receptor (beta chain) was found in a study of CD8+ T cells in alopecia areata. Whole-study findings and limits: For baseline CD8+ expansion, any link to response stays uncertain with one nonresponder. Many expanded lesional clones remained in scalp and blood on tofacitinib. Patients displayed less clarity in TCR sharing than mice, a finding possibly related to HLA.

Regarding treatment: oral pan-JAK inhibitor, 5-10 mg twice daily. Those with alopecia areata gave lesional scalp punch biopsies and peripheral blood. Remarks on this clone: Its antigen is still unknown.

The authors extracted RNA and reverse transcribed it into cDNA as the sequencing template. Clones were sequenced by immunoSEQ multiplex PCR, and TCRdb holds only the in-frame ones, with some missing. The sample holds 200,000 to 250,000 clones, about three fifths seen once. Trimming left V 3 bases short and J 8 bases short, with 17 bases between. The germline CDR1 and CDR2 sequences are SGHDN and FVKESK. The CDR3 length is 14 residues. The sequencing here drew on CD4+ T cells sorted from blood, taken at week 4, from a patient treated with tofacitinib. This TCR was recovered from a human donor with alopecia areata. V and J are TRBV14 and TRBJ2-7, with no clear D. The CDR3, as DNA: TGTGCCAGCAGCCATCCCAGCCTAGTGATGAAGCAGTACTTC. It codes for CASSHPSLVMKQYF.